The next 26 T cell receptor beta chains were all read from a single sample in a study of CD8 T cells in ankylosing spondylitis. From the 5' RACE reads, TCRdb called clonotypes with MiXCR, one entry per CDR3 protein. This table has about 340,000 distinct CDR3 sequences, roughly 14% appearing once. The source material was blood, either unsorted or a sorted T cell fraction (not recorded which). The receptors shown here come from a male donor with ankylosing spondylitis or in good health (not recorded which).

This chain uses TRBV2 with TRBJ2-7; tentatively, D is TRBD1 (6 bases). The CDR3 runs 14 residues. The V end lost 5 bases, the J end lost 0 bases, and 11 bases lay between the germline ends. The germline V gene encodes CDR1 SNHLY and CDR2 FYNNEI. In DNA, the CDR3 is TGTGCCAGCAGTAAGACAGGCTTCTCCTACGAGCAGTACTTC. This translates into CASSKTGFSYEQYF.

The V gene is TRBV6-1, the J gene TRBJ1-6; D uncertain. Germline V gene data show CDR1 as MNHNS and CDR2 as SASEGT. The CDR3 is 14 residues long. V lost 3 bases and J 15 bases, leaving 18 bases between the germline ends. The CDR3 DNA reads as TGTGCCAGCAGTGATCCCGGACTAGAGGCGCACCTCCACTTT. It translates to CASSDPGLEAHLHF.

Only one count was recorded for this clonotype. The gene calls are TRBV7-2 and TRBJ2-2; 8 bases align to TRBD1. Trimming at V came to 5 bases and at J to 4 bases, leaving 3 bases not matched to a gene. Germline lookup yields CDR1 SGHTA and CDR2 FQGNSA. This CDR3 spans 14 amino acids. CDR3 loop: CASSRQGATGELFF. The CDR3 nucleotides are TGTGCCAGCAGCCGGCAGGGGGCCACCGGGGAGCTGTTTTTT.

This clonotype has only a few counts. The rearrangement joins TRBV6-1 to TRBJ1-4; no firm D call. The germline CDR1 and CDR2 sequences are MNHNS and SASEGT. CDR3 length: 15 amino acids. V lost 7 bases to trimming and J lost 0 bases, with 12 bases between them. CDR3 in DNA: TGTGCCAGCAACGAGAGGCAGGCAACTAATGAAAAACTGTTTTTT. It translates to CASNERQATNEKLFF.

This clonotype was picked up a small number of times. The CDR3 DNA sequence: TGCGCCAGCAGCGGAGGGACTAGCGGGAGAGAAGATACGCAGTATTTT. It yields the protein CASSGGTSGREDTQYF. The rearrangement uses TRBV5-1 and TRBJ2-3; 14 bases align to TRBD2. CDR1 SGHRS and CDR2 YFSETQ come from the germline V gene. The CDR3 extends over 16 amino acids. Losses at the gene ends were 4 bases for V and 5 bases for J; bases not matched to a gene: 6.

This clonotype was seen a handful of times. The chain uses TRBV4-2 and TRBJ2-3; 10 bases are shared with TRBD2. The germline V gene encodes CDR1 LGHNA and CDR2 YNFKEQ. The CDR3 totals 17 residues. The J segment lost 7 bases and the V segment lost 1 base, leaving 11 bases of the junction unmatched. The CDR3: CASSQVGSAGGWYTQYF. CDR3 coding DNA: TGTGCCAGCAGCCAAGTTGGGTCAGCGGGGGGGTGGTATACGCAGTATTTT.

This clonotype has more than one count but fewer than ten. The chain couples TRBV12-3 or TRBV12-4 to TRBJ2-2; tentatively, D is TRBD1 or TRBD2 (5 bases each). There are 14 residues in the CDR3. V was shortened by 3 bases and J by 3 bases, with 8 bases between the two germline ends. The CDR3 spells CASSLGVYTGELFF. The CDR3 DNA is TGTGCCAGCAGTTTGGGGGTATACACCGGGGAGCTGTTTTTT.

This clonotype was picked up a small number of times. The V and J genes are TRBV6-1 and TRBJ1-2; TRBD1 matches 9 bases. The CDR3 covers 14 residues. Germline assignment: CDR1 MNHNS and CDR2 SASEGT. After removal of 6 bases from V and 3 bases from J, the junction contained 5 bases not matched to a gene. The CDR3 nucleotides read TGTGCCAGCAGGGAGGACAGGGGCCACTATGGCTACACCTTC. It codes for CASREDRGHYGYTF.

On this clonotype: Mismatch with germline at one junction end may stem from a read error. The chain uses TRBV20-1 and TRBJ2-3; tentatively, D is TRBD2 (6 bases). This CDR3 has 17 amino acids. Germline V lookup: CDR1 DFQATT, CDR2 SNEGSKA (reference sequence). The CDR3 sequence: CCASSSRRGYGTDTQYF. As DNA, the CDR3 is TGCTGTGCTAGTAGCTCTCGGCGGGGCTACGGCACAGATACGCAGTATTTT.

This clonotype appeared a few times. The chain uses TRBV12-3 or TRBV12-4 and TRBJ1-3; the D is unclear. V dropped 8 bases and J dropped 0 bases, with 14 bases sitting between them. The CDR3 contains 15 residues. The CDR3 coding sequence is TGTGCCAGCTCTACCGGGGTTAACTCTGGAAACACCATATATTTT. This gives the protein CASSTGVNSGNTIYF.

This chain joins TRBV15 and TRBJ2-7; TRBD1 or TRBD2 may be the D gene (5 bases each). Germline V CDR1 and CDR2: LNHNV, YYDKDF (reference sequence). With 5 bases removed from V and 6 bases from J, the gap between germline ends came to 17 bases. CDR3 size: 14 residues. In DNA, the CDR3 is TGTGCCACCAGCCTCCTCTGGGGCGGAGGCGAGCAGTACTTC. This sequence encodes CATSLLWGGGEQYF.

This clonotype turned up a few times. V and J are TRBV7-9 and TRBJ1-4; a possible D gene is TRBD1 (5 bases). Trimming cost V 7 bases and J 5 bases, with 14 bases left between them. This CDR3 has 14 amino acids. Germline-derived CDR1 and CDR2 are SEHNR and FQNEAQ (reference sequence). The CDR3 DNA follows: TGTGCCAGCACCCGTGGGACGGTGAATGAAAAACTGTTTTTT. Translation gives CASTRGTVNEKLFF.

V and J are TRBV7-2 and TRBJ2-1; the match to TRBD2 covers 7 bases. Germline CDR1 and CDR2: SGHTA and FQGNSA. The CDR3 covers 15 residues. V trimming: 5 bases; J trimming: 8 bases; junction bases outside the gene matches: 12. This chain's CDR3 is CASSRGDFGGDEQFF. CDR3 DNA sequence: TGTGCCAGCAGCCGCGGGGACTTTGGGGGGGATGAGCAGTTCTTC. Filled out from reference TRBV7-2 and TRBJ2-1, the complete variable domain reads GAGVSQSPSNKVTEKGKDVELRCDPISGHTALYWYRQSLGQGLEFLIYFQGNSAPDKSGLPSDRFSAERTGGSVSTLTIQRTQQEDSAVYLCASSRGDFGGDEQFFGPGTRLTVL.

The J gene is TRBJ2-5, the V gene TRBV12-3 or TRBV12-4; 9 bases map to TRBD2. The ends lost 4 bases at V and 1 base at J; junction bases unmatched: 13. The CDR3 contains 18 residues. The DNA of the CDR3 is TGTGCCAGCAGTTCCGGCGGGAGCGGGAGGTCTCCCCAAGAGACCCAGTACTTC. It translates to CASSSGGSGRSPQETQYF.

V is TRBV12-3 or TRBV12-4 and J is TRBJ2-5; 7 positions match TRBD1. V gave up 3 bases and J gave up 5 bases; unmatched junction bases: 15. The CDR3 length is 17 residues. The CDR3 protein is CASSFFIATGRGETQYF. In DNA, the CDR3 is TGTGCCAGCAGTTTTTTTATAGCGACAGGGCGCGGGGAGACCCAGTACTTC.

This clonotype was recorded a few times. This chain links TRBV10-2 with TRBJ2-3; no firm D call. Germline V gene lookup returns CDR1 WSHSY and CDR2 SAAADI. V lost 5 bases and J 8 bases, leaving 17 bases between the germline ends. The CDR3 extends over 14 amino acids. The CDR3 bases are TGCGCCAGCAGTCCCAAGGGCACGGCGAGTACGCAGTATTTT. The encoded protein is CASSPKGTASTQYF.

This clonotype showed up just a few times. The V and J genes are TRBV6-5 and TRBJ2-2; either TRBD1 or TRBD2 may supply D (5 bases each). Germline CDR1 is MNHEY and CDR2 is SVGAGI. Trimming removed 0 bases from V and 3 bases from J, with 14 bases in between. The CDR3 loop spans 17 amino acids. The CDR3 region has the DNA TGTGCCAGCAGTTACTCGAGAGGGACCGTTTACACCGGGGAGCTGTTTTTT. As protein: CASSYSRGTVYTGELFF.

This sequence joins TRBV12-3 or TRBV12-4 and TRBJ1-5; D might be TRBD1 (6 bases). CDR3 length equals 15 residues. Trimming removed 5 bases from V and 2 bases from J, with 13 bases in between. The CDR3 coding sequence is TGTGCCAGCAGTGCGGACAGTAGGGGCAATCAGCCCCAGCATTTT. Protein: CASSADSRGNQPQHF.

This clonotype was picked up a small number of times. This chain links TRBV5-1 with TRBJ2-3; 7 bases agree with TRBD1. The CDR3 length is 18 residues. V shed 0 bases, J shed 0 bases, and the junction held 10 bases outside the gene matches. CDR1 SGHRS and CDR2 YFSETQ come from the germline V gene. CDR3 amino acids: CASSLVRTRDSSTDTQYF. For the CDR3, the DNA is TGCGCCAGCAGCTTGGTGAGGACCCGGGACAGTAGCACAGATACGCAGTATTTT. Combining the CDR3 with reference TRBV5-1 and TRBJ2-3 gives the whole variable domain KAGVTQTPRYLIKTRGQQVTLSCSPISGHRSVSWYQQTPGQGLQFLFEYFSETQRNKGNFPGRFSGRQFSNSRSEMNVSTLELGDSALYLCASSLVRTRDSSTDTQYFGPGTRLTVL.

This clonotype was counted only a few times. This chain joins TRBV20-1 and TRBJ2-3; a possible D gene is TRBD1 (6 bases). The V end was cut by 3 bases, the J end by 0 bases, with 7 bases between. The CDR3 covers 13 residues. Per germline, CDR1 DFQATT and CDR2 SNEGSKA (reference sequence). CDR3 region: CSARQGSTDTQYF. The CDR3 DNA reads TGCAGTGCTAGGCAGGGGAGCACAGATACGCAGTATTTT.

The chain employs TRBV18 and TRBJ2-1, with 9 bases matching TRBD2. The V gene's germline CDR1 is KGHSH and CDR2 LQKENI. This CDR3 spans 15 amino acids. V trimming: 4 bases; J trimming: 8 bases; junction bases outside the gene matches: 9. CDR3 sequence reads: CASSQVAGVIDEQFF. CDR3 bases: TGTGCCAGCTCACAAGTAGCGGGAGTTATAGATGAGCAGTTCTTC.

J is TRBJ2-7 and V is TRBV25-1, with D possibly called TRBD1 or TRBD2 (7 bases each). Germline CDR1 is MGHDK and CDR2 is SYGVNS. This CDR3 is built from 14 residues. V lost 5 bases, J lost 6 bases, and 17 bases lay in between. CDR3 protein: CASSPHGRGGEQYF. CDR3 bases: TGTGCCAGCAGTCCTCACGGCAGGGGGGGCGAGCAGTACTTC.

This clonotype was recorded many times. This rearrangement joins TRBV7-8 to TRBJ1-1; no clear D. CDR3 size: 13 residues. With 1 base removed from V and 4 bases from J, the gap between germline ends came to 7 bases. Germline CDR1 is SGHVS and CDR2 is FQNEAQ. The CDR3 region is CASSLERVTEAFF. DNA for the CDR3: TGTGCCAGCAGCTTAGAAAGGGTCACTGAAGCTTTCTTT.

Only a few counts were recorded for this clonotype. The V call is TRBV3-1, the J call TRBJ2-7; 13 positions match TRBD2. The germline CDR1 and CDR2 sequences are LGHDT and YNNKEL (reference sequence). The V and J ends lost 6 bases and 7 bases, in that order; junction bases with no gene match: 3. There are 13 residues in the CDR3. The CDR3 DNA is TGTGCCAGCAGGCAGGGACTAGCGGGAGAGCAGTACTTC. It codes for CASRQGLAGEQYF.

This clonotype came up a few times. This chain uses TRBV7-9 with TRBJ2-1; a weak D match, TRBD2 (6 bases). Trimming cost V 0 bases and J 5 bases, with 14 bases left between them. Germline values: CDR1 SEHNR, CDR2 FQNEAQ (reference sequence). This CDR3 is 16 amino acids long. Here the CDR3 reads CASSLAGGGGNNEQFF. The CDR3 DNA follows: TGTGCCAGCAGCTTAGCGGGAGGAGGAGGGAACAATGAGCAGTTCTTC.

V and J are TRBV6-5 and TRBJ1-5; 7 bases fit TRBD1. J lost 11 bases, V lost 0 bases, and 4 bases had no gene match. The germline V gene encodes CDR1 MNHEY and CDR2 SVGAGI. This CDR3 is 13 amino acids long. The CDR3 sequence: CASSYSKQGAQHF. The CDR3 DNA is TGTGCCAGCAGTTACTCTAAGCAGGGGGCCCAGCATTTT.